This T cell receptor (beta chain) originates from a study of shared clonotypes between healthy human individuals. An assay was performed, and its level was deep. Some clones are missing from TCRdb's copy, which holds only in-frame ones; the method was immunoSEQ multiplex PCR. The table records roughly 500,000 clones, 81% of them present only once. Trimming took 0 bases from V and 4 from J, leaving 21 bases between them. The CDR3 contains 18 residues. The V gene's germline CDR1 is LGHNA and CDR2 YNFKEQ. Study-wide results and caveats: In this cohort, only blood was sampled, and tissue repertoires likely differ.

Regarding this clone: The target antigen is unknown.

This TCR derives from a woman between 40 and 50 years old in good health. Some clones in this sample may be carry-over from other donors' samples. The sample comprised PBMCs. This chain connects TRBV4-2 to TRBJ2-5; D perhaps matches TRBD2 (6 bases). The CDR3 DNA sequence: TGTGCCAGCAGCCAAGATCTTTCCAGGGAGGAAGTCGGAGAGACCCAGTACTTC. This gives the protein CASSQDLSREEVGETQYF.